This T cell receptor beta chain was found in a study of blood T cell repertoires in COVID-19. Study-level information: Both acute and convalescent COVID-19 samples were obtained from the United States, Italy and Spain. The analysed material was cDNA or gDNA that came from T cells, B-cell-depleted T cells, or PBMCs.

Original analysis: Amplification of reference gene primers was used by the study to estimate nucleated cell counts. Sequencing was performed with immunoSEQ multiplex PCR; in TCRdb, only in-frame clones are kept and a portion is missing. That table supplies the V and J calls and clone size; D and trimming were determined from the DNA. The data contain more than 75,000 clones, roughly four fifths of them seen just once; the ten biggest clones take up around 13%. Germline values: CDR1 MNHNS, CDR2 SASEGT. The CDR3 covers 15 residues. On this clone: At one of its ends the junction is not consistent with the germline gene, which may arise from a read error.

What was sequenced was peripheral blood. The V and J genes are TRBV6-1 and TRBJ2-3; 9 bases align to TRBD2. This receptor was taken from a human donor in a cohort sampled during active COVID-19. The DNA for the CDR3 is TGTGCCAGCAGTAAAGCGGGGGGAGGCACAGATACGCAGTATTTT. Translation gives CASSKAGGGTDTQYF.